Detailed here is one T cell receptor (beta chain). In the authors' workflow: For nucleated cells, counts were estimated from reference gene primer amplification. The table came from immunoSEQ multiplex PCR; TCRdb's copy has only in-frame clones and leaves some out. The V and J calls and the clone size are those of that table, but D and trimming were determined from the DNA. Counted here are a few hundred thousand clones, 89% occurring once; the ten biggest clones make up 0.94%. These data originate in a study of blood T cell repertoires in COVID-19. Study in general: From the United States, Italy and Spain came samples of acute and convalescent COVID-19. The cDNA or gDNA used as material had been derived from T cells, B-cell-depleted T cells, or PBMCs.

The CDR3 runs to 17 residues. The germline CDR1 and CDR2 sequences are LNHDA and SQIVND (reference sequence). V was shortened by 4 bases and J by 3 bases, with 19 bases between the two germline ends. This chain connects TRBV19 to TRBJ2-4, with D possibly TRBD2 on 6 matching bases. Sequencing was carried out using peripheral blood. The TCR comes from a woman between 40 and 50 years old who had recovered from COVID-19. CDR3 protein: CASSTSTSLGGKNIQYF. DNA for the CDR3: TGTGCCAGTAGTACCTCCACCTCTCTGGGGGGCAAAAACATTCAGTACTTC.